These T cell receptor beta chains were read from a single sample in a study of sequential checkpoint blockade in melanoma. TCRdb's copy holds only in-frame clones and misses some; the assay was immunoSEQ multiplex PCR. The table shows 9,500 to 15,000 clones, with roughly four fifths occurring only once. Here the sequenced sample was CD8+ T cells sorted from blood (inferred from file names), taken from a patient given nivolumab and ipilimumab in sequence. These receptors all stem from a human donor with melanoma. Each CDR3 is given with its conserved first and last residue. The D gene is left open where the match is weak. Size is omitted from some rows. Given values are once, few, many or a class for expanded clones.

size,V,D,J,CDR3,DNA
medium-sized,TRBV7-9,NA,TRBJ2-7,CASSSPANYEQYF,TGTGCCAGCAGCTCACCTGCTAACTACGAGCAGTACTTC
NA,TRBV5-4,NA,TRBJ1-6,CASSLGIGSPLHF,TGTGCCAGCAGCTTGGGTATCGGTTCACCCCTCCACTTT
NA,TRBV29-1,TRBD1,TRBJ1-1,CSGAPQGADTEAFF,TGCAGCGGCGCACCGCAGGGGGCCGACACTGAAGCTTTCTTT
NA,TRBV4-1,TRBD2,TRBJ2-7,CASSQTGTSMSYEQYF,TGCGCCAGCAGCCAAACCGGGACTAGCATGTCCTACGAGCAGTACTTC
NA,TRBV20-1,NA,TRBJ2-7,CSARASYEQYF,TGCAGTGCTAGGGCCTCTTACGAGCAGTACTTC
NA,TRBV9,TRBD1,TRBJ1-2,CASSTGGVYGYTF,TGTGCCAGCAGTACAGGGGGCGTATATGGCTACACCTTC
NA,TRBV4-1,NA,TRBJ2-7,CASSQENHYEQYF,TGCGCCAGCAGCCAAGAAAACCACTACGAGCAGTACTTC
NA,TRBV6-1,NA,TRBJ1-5,CASNQQGGSNQPQHF,TGTGCCAGCAACCAACAGGGTGGAAGCAATCAGCCCCAGCATTTT
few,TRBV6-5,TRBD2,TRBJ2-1,CASRGIAGGVHEQFF,TGTGCCAGCAGGGGGATAGCGGGAGGGGTCCATGAGCAGTTCTTC
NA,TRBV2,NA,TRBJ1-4,CAIPGGTNEKLFF,TGTGCCATTCCCGGAGGAACTAATGAAAAACTGTTTTTT
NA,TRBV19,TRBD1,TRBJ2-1,CASRTGDDEQFF,TGTGCCAGTAGAACAGGGGATGATGAGCAGTTCTTC
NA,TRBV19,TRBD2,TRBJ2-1,CASSIDILAGGYYNEQFF,TGTGCCAGTAGTATAGATATTCTAGCGGGGGGCTACTACAATGAGCAGTTCTTC
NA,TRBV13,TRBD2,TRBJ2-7,CASSLGGRSSEQYF,TGTGCCAGCAGCTTAGGCGGGAGGAGTTCCGAGCAGTACTTC
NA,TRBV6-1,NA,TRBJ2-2,CASSEILSLSGELFF,TGTGCCAGCAGTGAAATTCTTTCGTTATCCGGGGAGCTGTTTTTT
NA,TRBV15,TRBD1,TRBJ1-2,CATSRVSGTDYYGYTF,TGTGCCACCAGCAGAGTATCCGGGACAGATTACTATGGCTACACCTTC
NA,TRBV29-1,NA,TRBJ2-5,CSAWDSETQYF,TGCAGCGCCTGGGACTCCGAGACCCAGTACTTC
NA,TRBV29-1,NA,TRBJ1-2,CSVQGGGGYTF,TGCAGCGTCCAAGGTGGGGGCGGCTACACCTTC
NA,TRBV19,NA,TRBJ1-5,CASSIDFDSNQPQHF,TGTGCCAGTAGTATCGACTTCGACAGCAATCAGCCCCAGCATTTT
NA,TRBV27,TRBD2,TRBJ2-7,CASTTSGGTLLEQYF,TGTGCCAGCACGACTAGCGGGGGGACCCTACTCGAGCAGTACTTC
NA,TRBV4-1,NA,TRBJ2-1,CASSQDLVDEQFF,TGCGCCAGCAGCCAAGATTTGGTAGATGAGCAGTTCTTC
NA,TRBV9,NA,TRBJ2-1,CASSPGEYNEQFF,TGTGCCAGCAGCCCGGGAGAGTACAATGAGCAGTTCTTC
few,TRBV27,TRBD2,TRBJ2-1,CASIFPGTSGRECKDEQFF,TGTGCCAGCATCTTCCCCGGGACTAGCGGGAGGGAATGTAAGGATGAGCAGTTCTTC
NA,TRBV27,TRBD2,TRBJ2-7,CASSSGTSGWNYEQYF,TGTGCCAGCAGCTCCGGGACTAGCGGCTGGAACTACGAGCAGTACTTC
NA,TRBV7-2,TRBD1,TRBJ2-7,CASSLVLNRGQSSYEQYF,TGTGCCAGCAGCTTAGTTCTTAACAGGGGACAGAGCTCCTACGAGCAGTACTTC
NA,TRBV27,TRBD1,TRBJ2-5,CASSLGTGGVGETQYF,TGTGCCAGCAGTTTAGGGACAGGGGGTGTAGGAGAGACCCAGTACTTC
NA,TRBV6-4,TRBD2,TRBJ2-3,CASSEASGATDTQYF,TGTGCCAGCAGTGAGGCTAGCGGGGCCACAGATACGCAGTATTTT
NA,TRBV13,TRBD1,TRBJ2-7,CASSSLGTGSHEQYF,TGTGCCAGCAGCTCTCTCGGGACAGGGTCCCACGAGCAGTACTTC
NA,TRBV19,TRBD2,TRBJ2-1,CASRAPRLAGGAYNEQFF,TGTGCCAGTAGAGCCCCCCGACTAGCGGGGGGAGCCTACAATGAGCAGTTCTTC
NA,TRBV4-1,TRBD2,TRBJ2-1,CASSQRASGVHEQFF,TGCGCCAGCAGCCAAAGGGCTAGCGGGGTCCATGAGCAGTTCTTC
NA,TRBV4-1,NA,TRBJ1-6,CAASSSYNSPLHF,TGCGCCGCCTCCAGCTCCTATAATTCACCCCTCCACTTT
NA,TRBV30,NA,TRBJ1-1,CAWSAPRTRSNSGAFF,TGTGCCTGGAGTGCCCCTCGGACCCGGAGTAATTCAGGGGCTTTCTTT
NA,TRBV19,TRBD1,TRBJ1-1,CASSAGTGGNTEAFF,TGTGCCAGTAGTGCTGGGACAGGAGGGAACACTGAAGCTTTCTTT
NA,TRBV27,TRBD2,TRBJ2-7,CASSFGLAFSYEQYF,TGTGCCAGCAGTTTCGGACTAGCCTTCTCCTACGAGCAGTACTTC
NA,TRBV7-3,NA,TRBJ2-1,CASSLVAGSYNEQFF,TGTGCCAGCAGCTTAGTGGCTGGCTCCTACAATGAGCAGTTCTTC
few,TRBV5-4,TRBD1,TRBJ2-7,CASSSLIQGAYEQYF,TGTGCCAGCAGCTCATTAATTCAGGGGGCCTACGAGCAGTACTTC
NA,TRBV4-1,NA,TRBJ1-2,CASSQDDPGPYGYTF,TGCGCCAGCAGCCAAGATGATCCAGGGCCATATGGCTACACCTTC
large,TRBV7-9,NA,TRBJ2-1,CASSLVTADLTNEQFF,TGTGCCAGCAGCTTAGTTACAGCTGATCTCACCAATGAGCAGTTCTTC
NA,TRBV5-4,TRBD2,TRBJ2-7,CASSYGGRGGAVYEQYF,TGTGCCAGCAGCTATGGCGGTCGCGGGGGGGCAGTCTACGAGCAGTACTTC
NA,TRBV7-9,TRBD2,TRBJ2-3,CASSLPRLAGGVDTQYF,TGTGCCAGCAGCTTACCCCGACTAGCGGGAGGTGTAGATACGCAGTATTTT
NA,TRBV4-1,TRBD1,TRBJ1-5,CASSQFGQDRNQPQHF,TGCGCCAGCAGCCAATTCGGACAGGACCGAAATCAGCCCCAGCATTTT
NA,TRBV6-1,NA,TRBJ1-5,CASSEGRGGNQPQHF,TGTGCCAGCAGTGAAGGCAGGGGAGGCAATCAGCCCCAGCATTTT
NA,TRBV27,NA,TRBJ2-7,CASRSVWGLDEQYF,TGTGCCAGCCGGTCTGTTTGGGGACTTGACGAGCAGTACTTC
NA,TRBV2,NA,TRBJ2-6,CASSDDRFLGSGANVLTF,TGTGCCAGCAGCGATGACAGATTTCTGGGTAGTGGGGCCAACGTCCTGACTTTC
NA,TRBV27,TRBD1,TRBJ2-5,CASSPHRDRSQETQYF,TGTGCCAGCAGTCCACACCGGGACAGGAGCCAAGAGACCCAGTACTTC
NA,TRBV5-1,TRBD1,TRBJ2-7,CASSFGTAYEQYF,TGCGCCAGCAGCTTCGGGACAGCGTACGAGCAGTACTTC
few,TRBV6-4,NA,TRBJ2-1,CASSASSYNEQFF,TGTGCCAGCAGTGCTAGCTCCTACAATGAGCAGTTCTTC
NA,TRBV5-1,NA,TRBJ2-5,CASSLDRDTIILEQYF,TGCGCCAGCAGCTTGGACCGGGACACAATTATTTTGGAGCAGTACTTC
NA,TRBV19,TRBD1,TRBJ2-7,CASSSDRGNRYEQYF,TGTGCCAGTAGTTCAGACAGGGGGAACCGGTACGAGCAGTACTTC
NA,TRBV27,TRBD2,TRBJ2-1,CASSLVGDYYNEQFF,TGTGCCAGCAGTTTAGTAGGGGACTACTACAATGAGCAGTTCTTC
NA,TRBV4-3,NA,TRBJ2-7,CASSPLISGPYEQYF,TGCGCCAGCAGCCCCCTGATTAGCGGCCCCTACGAGCAGTACTTC
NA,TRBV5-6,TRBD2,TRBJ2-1,CASSQGLAGGHKNEQFF,TGTGCCAGCAGCCAGGGACTAGCGGGGGGGCATAAAAATGAGCAGTTCTTC
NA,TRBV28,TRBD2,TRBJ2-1,CASSLQAGGVDNEQFF,TGTGCCAGCAGTCTCCAAGCGGGGGGGGTTGACAATGAGCAGTTCTTC
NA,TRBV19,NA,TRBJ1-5,CASSILAGNQPQHF,TGTGCCAGTAGTATATTGGCAGGGAATCAGCCCCAGCATTTT
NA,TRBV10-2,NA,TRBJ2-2,CASSDGLNTGELFF,TGCGCCAGCAGTGACGGACTGAACACCGGGGAGCTGTTTTTT
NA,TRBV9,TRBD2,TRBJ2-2,CASSSGLGLGGELFF,TGTGCCAGCAGCTCAGGACTAGGTCTCGGCGGGGAGCTGTTTTTT